Sequencing of this TCR beta chain was carried out in a study of blood T cell repertoires in COVID-19. Under the authors' procedure: Reference gene primer amplification in the assay estimated nucleated cell counts. Produced via immunoSEQ multiplex PCR; TCRdb's table is partial and in-frame only. The V and J calls and clone size are taken from that table; D and trimming were inferred from the DNA. There are 85,000 to 90,000 clones in the sample; approximately 90% occur only once, and 2.3% lies in the top ten. The germline V gene encodes CDR1 MNHEY and CDR2 SVGEGT. The CDR3 runs 12 residues. V shed 5 bases, J shed 9 bases, and the junction held 6 bases outside the gene matches.

The chain recombines TRBV6-2 or TRBV6-3 with TRBJ1-1, with TRBD1 matching 7 bases. The sequence was collected from a human donor with active COVID-19. The donor label of this sample is uncertain. Source material: peripheral blood. CDR3 residues: CASSQDRAKAFF. For the CDR3, the DNA is TGTGCCAGCAGTCAAGACAGGGCTAAAGCTTTCTTT.